The TCR beta chain under discussion was sequenced for a study of cytomegalovirus exposure and HLA in healthy donors. Primers for the PCR totalled 60 Vbeta and 13 Jbeta. Here immunoSEQ multiplex PCR was the method, and the copy in TCRdb shows in-frame clones only, minus some. The profile shows around 150,000 clones, more than 75% of them singletons. In its sample, this clone was seen a few times. CDR3 length: 14 residues. The V end was cut by 0 bases, the J end by 8 bases, with 13 bases between. Germline V lookup: CDR1 MNHEY, CDR2 SMNVEV (reference sequence). This receptor was taken from a man aged 18 to 29 in good health and CMV-seropositive. The chain has TRBV27 and TRBJ1-2; no clear D gene. Sequenced material: PBMCs. CDR3 DNA sequence: TGTGCCAGCAGTTTATCTCCGGGATCGTGGGGCTACACCTTC. Translation gives CASSLSPGSWGYTF.